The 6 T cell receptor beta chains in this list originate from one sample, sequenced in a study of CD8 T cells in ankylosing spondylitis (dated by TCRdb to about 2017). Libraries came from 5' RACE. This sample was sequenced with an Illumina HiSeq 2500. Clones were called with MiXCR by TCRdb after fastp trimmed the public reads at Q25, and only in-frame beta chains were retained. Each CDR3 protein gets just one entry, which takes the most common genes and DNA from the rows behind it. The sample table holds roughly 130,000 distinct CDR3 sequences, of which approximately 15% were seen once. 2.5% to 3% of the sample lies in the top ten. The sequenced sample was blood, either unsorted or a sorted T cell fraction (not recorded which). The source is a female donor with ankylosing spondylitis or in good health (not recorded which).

The CDR3 region is CASSRTATNTGELFF. CDR3 sequence (DNA): TGTGCCAGCAGCCGGACAGCAACGAACACCGGGGAGCTGTTTTTT. The V gene is TRBV12-3 or TRBV12-4, the J gene TRBJ2-2, with a possible D match to TRBD1 (6 bases). This CDR3 has 15 residues. V lost 6 bases to trimming and J lost 0 bases, with 11 bases between them.

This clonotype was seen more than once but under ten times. Here the CDR3 DNA reads TGTGCCAGCAGCCGACCGGGAGAGCAGTACTTC. It specifies CASSRPGEQYF. This chain connects TRBV7-2 to TRBJ2-7, with D possibly being TRBD2 (5 bases). V lost 5 bases and J lost 7, with 9 bases in between. CDR1 SGHTA and CDR2 FQGNSA come from the germline V gene. The CDR3 consists of 11 residues.

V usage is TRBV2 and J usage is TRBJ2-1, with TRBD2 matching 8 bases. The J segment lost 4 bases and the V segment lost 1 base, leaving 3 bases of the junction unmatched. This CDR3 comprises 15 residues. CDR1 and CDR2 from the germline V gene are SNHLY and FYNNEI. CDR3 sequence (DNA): TGTGCCAGCAGTGAAGGCCTAGCGGGTTACAATGAGCAGTTCTTC. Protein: CASSEGLAGYNEQFF.

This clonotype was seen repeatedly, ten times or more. DNA for the CDR3: TGTGCCAGCAGTTTGGAGAGGGGGAATTCACCCCTCCACTTT. The encoded protein is CASSLERGNSPLHF. The chain joins TRBV12-3 or TRBV12-4 to TRBJ1-6; TRBD1 is a possible D gene (6 bases). The V end lost 3 bases, the J end lost 7 bases, and 10 bases lay between the germline ends. This CDR3 comprises 14 residues.

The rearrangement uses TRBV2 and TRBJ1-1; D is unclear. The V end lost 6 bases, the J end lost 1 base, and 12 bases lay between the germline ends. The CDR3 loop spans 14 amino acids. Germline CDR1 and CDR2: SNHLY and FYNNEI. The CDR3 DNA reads TGTGCCAGCAGGCTGACACCGGAGAACACTGAAGCTTTCTTT. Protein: CASRLTPENTEAFF.

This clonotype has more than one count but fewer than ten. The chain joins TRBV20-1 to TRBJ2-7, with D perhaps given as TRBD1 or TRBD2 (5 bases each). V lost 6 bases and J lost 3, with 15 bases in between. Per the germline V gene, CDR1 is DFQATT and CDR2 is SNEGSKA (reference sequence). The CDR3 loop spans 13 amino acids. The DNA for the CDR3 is TGCAGTGCCTCGGGACCAGATGACTACGAGCAGTACTTC. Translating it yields CSASGPDDYEQYF.